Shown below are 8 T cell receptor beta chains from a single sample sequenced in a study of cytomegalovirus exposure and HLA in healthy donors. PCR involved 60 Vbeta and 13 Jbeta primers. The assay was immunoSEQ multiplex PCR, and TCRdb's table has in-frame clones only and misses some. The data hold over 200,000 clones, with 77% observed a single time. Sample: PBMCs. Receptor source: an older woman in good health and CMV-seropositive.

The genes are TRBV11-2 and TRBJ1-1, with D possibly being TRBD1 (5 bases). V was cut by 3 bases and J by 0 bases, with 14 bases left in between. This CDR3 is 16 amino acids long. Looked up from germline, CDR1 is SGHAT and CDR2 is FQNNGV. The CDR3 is CASSFRSGGMNTEAFF. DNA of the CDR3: TGTGCCAGCAGCTTCAGATCCGGGGGTATGAACACTGAAGCTTTCTTT.

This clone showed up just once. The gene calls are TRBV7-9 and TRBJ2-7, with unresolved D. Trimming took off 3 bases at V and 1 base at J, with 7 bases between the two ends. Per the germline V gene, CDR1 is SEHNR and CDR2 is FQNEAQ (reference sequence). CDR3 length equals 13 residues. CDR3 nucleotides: TGTGCCAGCAGCTTGTCCGGTTCCTACGAGCAGTACTTC. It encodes CASSLSGSYEQYF.

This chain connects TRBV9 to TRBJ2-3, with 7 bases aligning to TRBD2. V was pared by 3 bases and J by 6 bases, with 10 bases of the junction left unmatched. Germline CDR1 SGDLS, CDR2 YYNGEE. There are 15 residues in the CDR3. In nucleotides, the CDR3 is TGTGCCAGCAGCGGGGGGGGGTTACTCGGCGATACGCAGTATTTT. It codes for CASSGGGLLGDTQYF.

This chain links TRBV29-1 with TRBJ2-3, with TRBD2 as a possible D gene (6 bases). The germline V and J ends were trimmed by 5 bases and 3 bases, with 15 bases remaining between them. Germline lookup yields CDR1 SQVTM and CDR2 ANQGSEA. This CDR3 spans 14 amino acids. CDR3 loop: CSVTGTPQTDTQYF. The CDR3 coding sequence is TGCAGCGTTACTGGGACTCCCCAGACAGATACGCAGTATTTT.

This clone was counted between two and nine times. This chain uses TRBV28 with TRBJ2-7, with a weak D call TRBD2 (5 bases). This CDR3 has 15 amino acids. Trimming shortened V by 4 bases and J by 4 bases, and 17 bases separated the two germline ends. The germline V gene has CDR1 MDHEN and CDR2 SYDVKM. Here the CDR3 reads CASSSPGEDSYEQYF. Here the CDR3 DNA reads TGTGCCAGCAGTTCCCCGGGTGAGGACTCTTACGAGCAGTACTTC. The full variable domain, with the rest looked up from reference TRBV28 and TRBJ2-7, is DVKVTQSSRYLVKRTGEKVFLECVQDMDHENMFWYRQDPGLGLRLIYFSYDVKMKEKGDIPEGYSVSREKKERFSLILESASTNQTSMYLCASSSPGEDSYEQYFGPGTRLTVT.

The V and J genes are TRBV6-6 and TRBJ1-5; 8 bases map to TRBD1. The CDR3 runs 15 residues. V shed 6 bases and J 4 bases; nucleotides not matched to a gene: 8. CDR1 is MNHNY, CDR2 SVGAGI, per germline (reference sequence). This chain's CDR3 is CASRDDRGGNQPQHF. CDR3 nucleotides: TGTGCCAGCAGGGATGACAGGGGCGGGAATCAGCCCCAGCATTTT.

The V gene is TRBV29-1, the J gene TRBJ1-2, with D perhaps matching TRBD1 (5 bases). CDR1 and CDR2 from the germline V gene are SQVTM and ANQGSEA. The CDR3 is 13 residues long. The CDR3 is CVSFRVDDYGYTF. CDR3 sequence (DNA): TGCGTCTCATTCAGGGTTGACGACTATGGCTACACCTTC.

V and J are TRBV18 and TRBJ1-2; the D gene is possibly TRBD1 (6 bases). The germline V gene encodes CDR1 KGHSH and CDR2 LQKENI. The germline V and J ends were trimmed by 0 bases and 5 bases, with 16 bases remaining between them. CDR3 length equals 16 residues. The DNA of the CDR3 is TGTGCCAGCTCACCACCCATGGGGGCGGGCGCGTATGGCTACACCTTC. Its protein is CASSPPMGAGAYGYTF.